The next 10 T cell receptor beta chains were all read from a single sample in a study of T cell changes during pregnancy in multiple sclerosis. The data were produced by immunoSEQ multiplex PCR, yet TCRdb's version contains in-frame clones alone and is incomplete. Of roughly 38,000 clones in the sample, roughly 89% are singletons; the top ten hold 0.65% to 0.85%. The source material was CD4+ T cells from peripheral blood mononuclear cells, sampled in the second trimester of pregnancy. The receptor set was obtained from a female donor in good health, enrolled as a control in a pregnancy study.

This chain connects TRBV2 to TRBJ2-4; D not resolved. CDR3 length: 17 amino acids. Trimming took off 2 bases at V and 0 bases at J, with 14 bases between the two ends. CDR1 SNHLY and CDR2 FYNNEI come from the germline V gene. CDR3 DNA sequence: TGTGCCAGCAGTGAACTTTGGGTAGCTCTAGCCAAAAACATTCAGTACTTC. Translating it yields CASSELWVALAKNIQYF. The full variable domain, its missing parts supplied by reference TRBV2 and TRBJ2-4, is EPEVTQTPSHQVTQMGQEVILRCVPISNHLYFYWYRQILGQKVEFLVSFYNNEISEKSEIFDDQFSVERPDGSNFTLKIRSTKLEDSAMYFCASSELWVALAKNIQYFGAGTRLSVL.

J is TRBJ1-2 and V is TRBV7-2; D perhaps matches TRBD1 (5 bases). This CDR3 is built from 17 residues. Germline V gene lookup returns CDR1 SGHTA and CDR2 FQGNSA. The V gene lost 1 base and the J gene lost 8 bases, with 23 bases spanning the gap. The CDR3 sequence is CASSLESPWTTALGYTF. The DNA of the CDR3 is TGTGCCAGCAGCTTAGAAAGTCCCTGGACGACAGCGTTGGGCTACACCTTC.

The rearrangement links TRBV7-3 to TRBJ2-3; TRBD2 matches at 11 bases. In germline, CDR1 is SGHTA, CDR2 FQGTGA. This CDR3 region has 15 residues. With 3 bases clipped from V and 5 bases from J, the junction kept 4 bases outside the gene matches. The CDR3 sequence is CASSFSGGAEDTQYF. The DNA of the CDR3 is TGTGCCAGCAGCTTTAGCGGGGGGGCGGAAGATACGCAGTATTTT.

This chain links TRBV28 with TRBJ1-4; tentative D call: TRBD1 (5 bases). The germline CDR1 and CDR2 sequences are MDHEN and SYDVKM. Deletions cut 5 bases from V and 3 bases from J, with 16 bases between. This CDR3 is 16 amino acids long. The CDR3 DNA is TGTGCCAGCAGTAATGGGGCGAAAAGAGCTAATGAAAAACTGTTTTTT. It encodes CASSNGAKRANEKLFF.

This sequence joins TRBV14 and TRBJ1-1; TRBD1 matches at 7 bases. Germline CDR1 and CDR2: SGHDN and FVKESK. V gave up 6 bases and J gave up 1 base; unmatched junction bases: 5. The CDR3 is made up of 14 amino acids. The CDR3 DNA follows: TGTGCCAGCAGTAGGGGGCCTCCGAACACTGAAGCTTTCTTT. Its translation: CASSRGPPNTEAFF.

V and J are TRBV7-2 and TRBJ2-7; maybe TRBD1 (6 bases). The CDR3 is 16 amino acids. Germline-derived CDR1 and CDR2 are SGHTA and FQGNSA. V dropped 1 base and J dropped 6 bases, with 19 bases sitting between them. The CDR3 bases are TGTGCCAGCAGCTTAGGGGGTCAACAGGGTCGGGTCGAGCAGTACTTC. As protein: CASSLGGQQGRVEQYF.

The chain links TRBV6-6 to TRBJ2-1; 14 bases map to TRBD2. V was clipped by 5 bases and J by 8 bases; unmatched bases: 8. CDR3 length equals 16 residues. Germline values: CDR1 MNHNY, CDR2 SVGAGI (reference sequence). The CDR3, as DNA: TGTGCCAGCAGTCCCCGGACTAGCGGGGGGCGCGATGAGCAGTTCTTC. This encodes CASSPRTSGGRDEQFF.

The chain employs TRBV4-2 and TRBJ1-2; maybe TRBD1 (6 bases). The V and J ends lost 4 bases and 4 bases respectively, with 16 bases between them. Germline CDR1 is LGHNA and CDR2 is YNFKEQ. The CDR3 loop spans 15 amino acids. In DNA form, the CDR3 reads TGTGCCAGCAGCCGAGAACAGGGCGGGGGCTATGGCTACACCTTC. Encoded protein: CASSREQGGGYGYTF.

The chain has TRBV19 and TRBJ2-3; TRBD1 matches 7 bases. This CDR3 is built from 14 residues. The germline V gene has CDR1 LNHDA and CDR2 SQIVND (reference sequence). V shed 10 bases, J shed 2 bases, and the junction held 9 bases outside the gene matches. The CDR3 reads CANATQGDTDTQYF. DNA of the CDR3: TGTGCCAACGCAACTCAGGGGGACACAGATACGCAGTATTTT.

In nucleotides, the CDR3 is TGTGCCAGCAGCTTGTTCAGGGGGCATGAGCAGCCCCAGCATTTT. It codes for CASSLFRGHEQPQHF. The rearrangement uses TRBV5-5 and TRBJ1-5; 8 bases align to TRBD1. The J segment lost 7 bases and the V segment lost 1 base, leaving 7 bases of the junction unmatched. Germline V gene lookup returns CDR1 SGHKS and CDR2 YYEKEE (reference sequence). The CDR3 runs 15 residues.